The TCR beta chain described here comes from a study of shared clonotypes between healthy human individuals. Looking at the study overall: Donors were a couple of women and three men aged 18 to 49. Study-wide findings and caveats: Only blood was sampled, and tissue TCR repertoires likely differ from blood ones.

Within Nashville, Tennessee resided all donors, each a Caucasian adult. Clones were sequenced by immunoSEQ multiplex PCR, and TCRdb holds only the in-frame ones, with some missing. Of roughly 2.2 million clones detected, 92% appear once; the ten largest clones hold around 0.38%. The CDR3 contains 15 residues. Germline V gene data show CDR1 as SGHAT and CDR2 as FQDESV (reference sequence). V was shortened by 1 base and J by 2 bases, with 11 bases between the two germline ends. Points on this clone: Its antigen is unknown.

Sequencing was performed on naive CD4+ T cells from PBMCs. Subset indicated: CD45RA+ positively selected. V is TRBV11-1 and J is TRBJ1-1; no firm D call. This receptor was identified in a man aged 18 to 29 in good health. Some clones in this sample may be carry-over from other donors' samples. Here the CDR3 reads CASSLDWSKNTEAFF. DNA of the CDR3: TGTGCCAGCAGCTTAGATTGGTCCAAAAACACTGAAGCTTTCTTT.